The rows below give T cell receptor beta chains drawn from one sample of a study of early T cells in non-severe SARS-CoV-2 infection. Via MiXCR, TCRdb re-called the 5' RACE reads, giving one row per CDR3 protein. The sample has under 35,000 distinct CDR3 sequences, about 4.9% seen once. The sequencing input was whole blood. The source is an adult who was a healthcare worker with PCR-confirmed SARS-CoV-2 infection or an uninfected control (not recorded which). Each CDR3 is given with its conserved first and last residue.

TRBV18 | CATRMGTNTGELFF
TRBV7-9 | CASSLAGTGAYEQYF
TRBV19 | CASSPHGTEAFF
TRBV28 | CASTAATDRLYEQYF
TRBV6-2/TRBV6-3 | CASSRPTSYNEQFF
TRBV28 | CASSLRAYEAFF
TRBV28 | CASRHAGTFKNIQYF
TRBV4-1 | CASSQVLGSGEQFF
TRBV6-1 | CASSEQGAGNEKLFF
TRBV5-4 | CASRYSGSYNEQFF
TRBV28 | CASSIPTGVYEQYF
TRBV5-1 | CASSRSGGPSTDTQYF
TRBV20-1 | CSARAEADTQYF
TRBV20-1 | CSAWTSGGQDEQFF
TRBV5-1 | CASRVREETQYF
TRBV7-3 | CASSLTPGLDTGELFF
TRBV10-2 | CASTGTVGSPLHF
TRBV19 | CASSNSEGSYNEQFF
TRBV28 | CASSIWDEQYF
TRBV11-2 | CASSFGPERAMGGEQFF
TRBV2 | CASSVLTGSNEQFF
TRBV3-2 | CASSPQGEGGTEAFF
TRBV20-1 | CSAPLAGGSSYEQYF
TRBV7-6 | CASSLWVRMGGPTDTQYF
TRBV13 | CASSFGGITGELFF
TRBV2 | CASSVGGQSNQPQHF
TRBV6-1 | CASTEGGRLGTDTQYF
TRBV18 | CASSFSGQGGQPQHF
TRBV29-1 | CSVDKRGGSSNEQFF
TRBV28 | CASGRQDRQETQYF
TRBV5-1 | CASSLAPARSSYEQYF
TRBV5-1 | CASRAQGQNTEAFF
TRBV6-2/TRBV6-3 | CASRTGTGDTDTQYF
TRBV5-1 | CASSDNRDPTYNEQFF
TRBV29-1 | CSVEETRDQLAQFF
TRBV7-9 | CASSFGPDTEAFF
TRBV7-2 | CASSSPKGATDTQYF
TRBV7-2 | CASSLDKAGGSNEQYF
TRBV7-9 | CASSLDLATDTQYF
TRBV7-6 | CASSPDVSSENTIYF
TRBV11-1 | CASSLVQGDPRGTQYF
TRBV10-3 | CAISERAAEPNYGYTF
TRBV2 | CASSPDTNYGYTF
TRBV12-3/TRBV12-4 | CASSLGSGRRGYTF
TRBV20-1 | CGGKGGNTEAFF
TRBV6-5 | CASSYGGHFGYGYTF
TRBV7-6 | CASRVTSGGRETQYF
TRBV10-3 | CAISVAGESYNEQFF
TRBV4-1 | CASSQGTGEGYGYTF
TRBV7-9 | CASSLWGNTEAFF
TRBV30 | CAWQLGGTEAFF
TRBV2 | CASRVNNEQFF
TRBV6-6 | CASSPRDTSYEQYF
TRBV18 | CASSLYSNQPQHF
TRBV2 | CASGLVRQYF
TRBV6-1 | CASSEWSLGNEQFF